The 11 T cell receptor beta chains below all came from one sample that was sequenced in a study of Graves' ophthalmopathy and Graves' hyperthyroidism. RNA transcripts provided the template for amplifying TCR beta CDR3 regions. RT-PCR was first run with HTBI primers, then multiplex PCR in a second round. TCRdb itself ran the multiplex PCR reads through MiXCR, one entry per CDR3 protein. The table lists about 410,000 distinct CDR3 sequences, about 17% of them singletons, with roughly 1.5% in the top ten. Sequences were obtained from peripheral blood. Receptors were obtained from a woman aged 18-29 years with Graves' ophthalmopathy.

This clonotype was observed many times. J is TRBJ1-6 and V is TRBV30; no reliable D call. Germline CDR1 is GTSNPN and CDR2 is SVGIG (reference sequence). The CDR3 has 14 amino acids. With 4 bases removed from V and 6 bases from J, the gap between germline ends came to 13 bases. CDR3 sequence (DNA): TGTGCCTGGAAAGTGGGCCTTGTTAATTCACCCCTCCACTTT. Amino acids: CAWKVGLVNSPLHF.

The sample holds many counts of this clonotype. The CDR3 loop reads CAWSSGHNQPQHF. The CDR3 DNA is TGTGCCTGGAGCTCAGGGCACAACCAGCCCCAGCATTTT. This chain connects TRBV30 to TRBJ1-5; a possible D gene is TRBD1 (5 bases). CDR3 length: 13 amino acids. Germline V gene sequence: CDR1 GTSNPN, CDR2 SVGIG (reference sequence). Trimming took off 3 bases at V and 7 bases at J, with 13 bases between the two ends.

This clonotype was observed many times. J is TRBJ1-2 and V is TRBV6-1, with D unresolved. Per germline, CDR1 MNHNS and CDR2 SASEGT. The CDR3 has 14 residues. The germline V and J ends were trimmed by 2 bases and 5 bases, with 12 bases remaining between them. The CDR3, as DNA: TGTGCCAGCAGTGAATCGGCTCTGACATATGGCTACACCTTC. This codes for CASSESALTYGYTF.

This clonotype was detected ten times or more. The chain links TRBV28 to TRBJ2-7, with 8 positions matching TRBD1. The germline CDR1 and CDR2 sequences are MDHEN and SYDVKM. The CDR3 sequence is 12 residues long. V trimming: 6 bases; J trimming: 5 bases; junction bases outside the gene matches: 3. The CDR3 coding sequence is TGTGCCAGCAGGACGGACAGGGACGAGCAGTACTTC. Translated: CASRTDRDEQYF.

Only a few counts were recorded for this clonotype. The J gene is TRBJ2-5, the V gene TRBV5-6, with TRBD1 matching 9 bases. CDR1 is SGHDT and CDR2 is YYEEEE in the germline V gene. The CDR3 loop spans 14 amino acids. V shed 4 bases and J 4 bases; nucleotides not matched to a gene: 5. CDR3 nucleotide sequence: TGTGCCAGCAGCCGCCCGGGACAGGGAGAGACCCAGTACTTC. It encodes CASSRPGQGETQYF. Supplemented by reference TRBV5-6 and TRBJ2-5, the full variable domain reads DAGVTQSPTHLIKTRGQQVTLRCSPKSGHDTVSWYQQALGQGPQFIFQYYEEEERQRGNFPDRFSGHQFPNYSSELNVNALLLGDSALYLCASSRPGQGETQYFGPGTRLLVL.

This clonotype was counted many times. The rearrangement joins TRBV6-2 or TRBV6-3 to TRBJ2-3; 7 bases map to TRBD2. J gave up 0 bases and V 2 bases, and 8 bases lay outside the gene matches. The V gene's germline CDR1 is MNHEY and CDR2 SVGEGT. This CDR3 has 17 amino acids. This CDR3 reads CASSYRPGGLSTDTQYF. The CDR3 nucleotides read TGTGCCAGCAGTTACCGTCCGGGGGGATTAAGCACAGATACGCAGTATTTT.

Many counts were recorded for this clonotype. The chain combines TRBV11-3 with TRBJ2-2; possible D gene TRBD2, 6 bases. Trimming stripped 0 bases from V and 5 bases from J, with 7 bases between. Germline CDR1 reads SGHNT; CDR2 reads YENEEA. This CDR3 is 14 amino acids long. CDR3 coding DNA: TGTGCCAGCAGCTTAGAGGGAGGAACCGGGGAGCTGTTTTTT. Its translation is CASSLEGGTGELFF.

This clonotype was counted ten times or more. The gene calls are TRBV29-1 and TRBJ2-6; perhaps TRBD2 as D (5 bases). The CDR3 loop spans 15 amino acids. With 0 bases removed from V and 4 bases from J, the gap between germline ends came to 10 bases. The germline V gene encodes CDR1 SQVTM and CDR2 ANQGSEA. Written as DNA, the CDR3 is TGCAGCGTTGAAGAGGGAGTGAGGGGGGCCAACGTCCTGACTTTC. Translating gives CSVEEGVRGANVLTF. The full variable domain, its missing parts supplied by reference TRBV29-1 and TRBJ2-6, is SAVISQKPSRDICQRGTSLTIQCQVDSQVTMMFWYRQQPGQSLTLIATANQGSEATYESGFVIDKFPISRPNLTFSTLTVSNMSPEDSSIYLCSVEEGVRGANVLTFGAGSRLTVL.

The chain couples TRBV15 to TRBJ2-7; D remains unclear. The CDR3 has 14 residues. Germline values: CDR1 LNHNV, CDR2 YYDKDF (reference sequence). With 0 bases removed from V and 4 bases from J, the gap between germline ends came to 10 bases. The CDR3 nucleotides are TGTGCCACCAGCAGAGATGTCCAGGTGTACGAGCAGTACTTC. Translated: CATSRDVQVYEQYF.

This clonotype showed up just a few times. V usage is TRBV6-5 and J usage is TRBJ1-1, with a possible D match to TRBD1 (5 bases). Germline V gives CDR1 MNHEY, CDR2 SVGAGI. There are 15 residues in the CDR3. Trimming removed 2 bases at V and 3 bases at J, with 13 bases between. Here the CDR3 DNA reads TGTGCCAGCAGTTACAACCCGACAGCTTACACTGAAGCTTTCTTT. Amino acid sequence: CASSYNPTAYTEAFF.

This clonotype was found a few times. This rearrangement joins TRBV6-1 to TRBJ1-1; 8 bases are a match to TRBD1. Trimming at V came to 6 bases and at J to 4 bases, leaving 7 bases not matched to a gene. The CDR3 is 14 amino acids. Germline CDR1 and CDR2: MNHNS and SASEGT. The CDR3 DNA is TGTGCCAGCAGGGGCCGGACAGGGTCCACTGAAGCTTTCTTT. Translated, it gives CASRGRTGSTEAFF.